What follows are 8 T cell receptor beta chains derived from one specimen sequenced in a study of blood T cell repertoires in COVID-19. Measured with immunoSEQ multiplex PCR; TCRdb has only the in-frame clones, and not every one. The table has roughly 180,000 clones, roughly 80% seen once; the top ten hold around 5.2%. The sequenced sample was peripheral blood. The source of these receptors is a woman aged 25 to 39 with acute or convalescent COVID-19.

The chain joins TRBV24-1 to TRBJ2-1; TRBD1 might be the D (8 bases). Germline values: CDR1 KGHDR, CDR2 SFDVKD. The CDR3 consists of 20 residues. Trimming stripped 3 bases from V and 3 bases from J, with 26 bases between. The CDR3 is CATSDRPGTGGTNYYNEQFF. The CDR3, as DNA: TGTGCCACCAGTGATCGGCCCGGGACAGGTGGGACTAACTACTACAATGAGCAGTTCTTC.

The rearrangement links TRBV27 to TRBJ1-2; 9 nucleotides match TRBD1. V was pared by 6 bases and J by 9 bases, with 8 bases of the junction left unmatched. The CDR3 consists of 13 residues. The germline V gene has CDR1 MNHEY and CDR2 SMNVEV (reference sequence). CDR3 protein: CASSPGQGIRYTF. The CDR3 DNA reads TGTGCCAGCAGCCCGGGACAGGGTATTCGCTACACCTTC.

For this clone: A much bigger clone sits one base away, suggesting this may be a read error. This sample also contains other DNA sequences that code for the same CDR3. The gene calls are TRBV7-3 and TRBJ2-3; a possible D gene is TRBD1 (6 bases). The germline V gene has CDR1 SGHTA and CDR2 FQGTGA. The ends were cut back, 2 bases at V and 4 bases at J, with 7 bases in the middle. The CDR3 runs to 13 residues. CDR3 in DNA: TGTGCCAGCAGCTTAGGGGGCGCAGATACGCAGTATTTT. This translates into CASSLGGADTQYF.

This clone was found once. V usage is TRBV9 and J usage is TRBJ1-3; D is perhaps TRBD1 (6 bases). The CDR3 is 17 residues long. V gave up 6 bases and J gave up 4 bases, with 23 bases separating them. Germline lookup yields CDR1 SGDLS and CDR2 YYNGEE. CDR3 region: CASIVGCQGKWGNTIYF. In nucleotides, the CDR3 is TGTGCCAGCATAGTAGGTTGTCAGGGGAAGTGGGGAAACACCATATATTTT.

V usage is TRBV7-2 and J usage is TRBJ2-3; 8 nucleotides match TRBD2. Germline CDR1 SGHTA, CDR2 FQGNSA. The length of the CDR3 is 14 residues. J was trimmed by 6 bases and V by 1 base; bases with no gene match: 3. This chain's CDR3 is CASSLESSGDTQYF. Here the CDR3 DNA reads TGTGCCAGCAGCTTAGAATCTAGCGGGGATACGCAGTATTTT.

The sample holds one count of this clone. The gene calls are TRBV5-1 and TRBJ1-6; D call uncertain. The CDR3 has 15 residues. Per the germline V gene, CDR1 is SGHRS and CDR2 is YFSETQ. V was trimmed by 0 bases and J by 7 bases, leaving 11 bases between them. For the CDR3, the DNA is TGCGCCAGCAGCTTGGGAGGGTTGATCAATTCACCCCTCCACTTT. As protein: CASSLGGLINSPLHF.

The chain joins TRBV27 to TRBJ2-5; weak D call: TRBD1 (5 bases). The CDR3 has 16 residues. Germline V gives CDR1 MNHEY, CDR2 SMNVEV (reference sequence). V was pared by 6 bases and J by 0 bases, with 17 bases between. The CDR3 nucleotides read TGTGCCAGCAGCTTACGACAGCCACCGTACCAAGAGACCCAGTACTTC. It yields the protein CASSLRQPPYQETQYF.

This clone was detected once. V and J are TRBV27 and TRBJ2-4; 12 positions agree with TRBD2. The V gene end was trimmed by 6 bases and the J gene end by 6 bases; junction bases not matched to a gene: 6. The V gene's germline CDR1 is MNHEY and CDR2 SMNVEV (reference sequence). The CDR3 loop spans 15 amino acids. The DNA of the CDR3 is TGTGCCAGCAGCAAGGGACTAGCGGGTTTAAACATTCAGTACTTC. This encodes CASSKGLAGLNIQYF.